This record concerns one T cell receptor beta chain sequence. The source of the sample is a study of shared T cell receptors in the human thymus. Libraries were prepared by immunoSEQ multiplex PCR; TCRdb keeps only in-frame clonotypes and omits some of them. The sample comprises more than 550,000 clones, around 87% of which are singletons, and more than 0.009% rests with the top ten. The CDR3 has 12 amino acids. V lost 8 bases to trimming and J lost 8 bases; unmatched junction nucleotides: 6. Germline V gene sequence: CDR1 SGDLS, CDR2 YYNGEE. These sequences were also reported in another study, on human thymus T cells.

What was sequenced was thymocytes. The TCR sequence derives from a boy in the first two years of life with a congenital heart defect. The J gene is TRBJ2-1, the V gene TRBV9; 8 nucleotides match TRBD1. The CDR3 protein is CARPGTGDEQFF. In nucleotides, the CDR3 is TGTGCCAGACCGGGGACAGGCGATGAGCAGTTCTTC.